What follows are 14 T cell receptor beta chains derived from one specimen sequenced in a study of Graves' ophthalmopathy and Graves' hyperthyroidism. The authors amplified TCR beta CDR3 regions from RNA transcripts. First-round RT-PCR relied on HTBI primers, and a second-round multiplex PCR came next. One entry per CDR3 protein results from TCRdb running MiXCR on the multiplex PCR reads. The table has roughly 230,000 distinct CDR3 sequences, roughly 21% seen once. Input material: peripheral blood. These receptors all come from a woman in her 50s with Graves' ophthalmopathy.

Many counts were recorded for this clonotype. V gene TRBV5-1 combines with J gene TRBJ1-2; D call uncertain. The CDR3 is made up of 13 amino acids. Germline assignment: CDR1 SGHRS and CDR2 YFSETQ. Trimming took off 4 bases at V and 5 bases at J, with 12 bases between the two ends. CDR3 DNA sequence: TGCGCCAGCAGCCGAGACACGGAATATGGCTACACCTTC. Residues: CASSRDTEYGYTF.

This clonotype was observed at least ten times. The rearrangement links TRBV20-1 to TRBJ1-1; D is unresolved. There are 13 residues in the CDR3. Per germline, CDR1 DFQATT and CDR2 SNEGSKA (reference sequence). Trimming pared 3 bases from V and 0 bases from J, leaving 8 bases between. DNA of the CDR3: TGCAGTGCTAGGGAGGACCTGAACACTGAAGCTTTCTTT. Translation: CSAREDLNTEAFF.

This clonotype has at least ten counts. The chain carries TRBV12-3 or TRBV12-4 and TRBJ1-1; 7 bases align to TRBD1. V lost 3 bases to trimming and J lost 6 bases; unmatched junction nucleotides: 10. CDR3 length equals 15 residues. The CDR3 is CASSLAQGGRAEAFF. The CDR3 DNA follows: TGTGCCAGCAGTTTGGCCCAGGGGGGGAGGGCTGAAGCTTTCTTT.

This clonotype has ten or more counts. The V gene is TRBV6-5, the J gene TRBJ2-7; 8 bases are shared with TRBD2. Germline V gives CDR1 MNHEY, CDR2 SVGAGI. V gave up 0 bases and J gave up 5 bases; unmatched junction bases: 12. The length of the CDR3 is 17 residues. The DNA of the CDR3 is TGTGCCAGCAGTTACTCGGTTTTATCGGGAGGGCCCAACGAGCAGTACTTC. This gives the protein CASSYSVLSGGPNEQYF.

This clonotype appeared a few times. This chain connects TRBV20-1 to TRBJ1-5, with D uncertain. Trimming pared 1 base from V and 1 base from J, leaving 8 bases between. In germline, CDR1 is DFQATT, CDR2 SNEGSKA (reference sequence). CDR3 length: 14 residues. The CDR3 is CSARGRESNQPQHF. The DNA for the CDR3 is TGCAGTGCTAGAGGGCGGGAGAGCAATCAGCCCCAGCATTTT.

This clonotype has a handful of counts. The rearrangement uses TRBV18 and TRBJ2-7; 8 bases fit TRBD1. With V trimmed by 4 bases and J by 6 bases, 5 bases remained unmatched. The V gene's germline CDR1 is KGHSH and CDR2 LQKENI. The CDR3 consists of 13 residues. The CDR3 reads CASSRTGFGEQYF. The CDR3 DNA follows: TGTGCCAGCTCACGGACAGGGTTCGGCGAGCAGTACTTC.

This clonotype was found many times. The chain employs TRBV6-1 and TRBJ2-7; 10 positions agree with TRBD1. J was trimmed by 3 bases and V by 6 bases; bases with no gene match: 5. Germline V lookup: CDR1 MNHNS, CDR2 SASEGT. The CDR3 runs 14 residues. The CDR3: CASRGTGDYYEQYF. The CDR3 DNA reads as TGTGCCAGCAGGGGGACAGGGGACTACTACGAGCAGTACTTC.

The V gene is TRBV11-2, the J gene TRBJ1-4; 9 bases are a match to TRBD1. Germline-derived CDR1 and CDR2 are SGHAT and FQNNGV. The CDR3 is 15 residues long. Trimming removed 4 bases from V and 7 bases from J; junction bases left unmatched: 7. The CDR3 region is CASSYTGGAGEKLFF. The CDR3 bases are TGTGCCAGCAGCTACACAGGGGGCGCAGGTGAAAAACTGTTTTTT.

At least ten counts were recorded for this clonotype. The chain has TRBV12-3 or TRBV12-4 and TRBJ2-7, with D uncertain. The V end was cut by 6 bases, the J end by 7 bases, with 19 bases between. This CDR3 is 14 amino acids long. CDR3 protein: CASRFDRPTGEQYF. The CDR3 DNA sequence: TGTGCCAGCAGGTTCGACCGGCCCACTGGTGAGCAGTACTTC.

This clonotype was counted at least ten times. The rearrangement links TRBV6-1 to TRBJ1-6; D is unresolved. Trimming pared 5 bases from V and 10 bases from J, leaving 12 bases between. The CDR3 contains 13 residues. Germline CDR1 MNHNS, CDR2 SASEGT. The CDR3, as DNA: TGTGCCAGCAGTCAGGAGTTGGACTCACCCCTCCACTTT. Amino acid sequence: CASSQELDSPLHF.

This clonotype has ten or more counts. The chain links TRBV20-1 to TRBJ2-6, with TRBD2 matching over 8 bases. The CDR3 extends over 16 amino acids. Germline values: CDR1 DFQATT, CDR2 SNEGSKA (reference sequence). V gave up 3 bases and J gave up 1 base; unmatched junction bases: 5. This chain's CDR3 is CSARGLGLSGANVLTF. CDR3 sequence (DNA): TGCAGTGCTAGGGGACTAGGATTATCTGGGGCCAACGTCCTGACTTTC.

The sample holds many counts of this clonotype. V and J are TRBV19 and TRBJ1-2, with unresolved D. Trimming took 1 base from V and 1 from J, leaving 10 bases between them. The CDR3 contains 15 residues. Germline CDR1 and CDR2: LNHDA and SQIVND (reference sequence). The chain's CDR3 is CASSIAGSFNYGYTF. CDR3 nucleotides: TGTGCCAGTAGTATAGCAGGAAGCTTTAACTATGGCTACACCTTC.

This clonotype was seen repeatedly, ten times or more. The chain couples TRBV6-2 or TRBV6-3 to TRBJ2-7; D is uncertain. Trimming cost V 5 bases and J 7 bases, with 21 bases left between them. The CDR3 contains 15 residues. Germline V CDR1 and CDR2: MNHEY, SVGEGT. The CDR3 DNA sequence: TGTGCCAGCAGTCAACCTAGACCTCCCCTTGAGGAGCAGTACTTC. Residues: CASSQPRPPLEEQYF.

This clonotype occurred many times. The chain is built from TRBV20-1 and TRBJ2-7; 7 positions match TRBD2. Trimming at V came to 5 bases and at J to 3 bases, leaving 7 bases not matched to a gene. Per germline, CDR1 DFQATT and CDR2 SNEGSKA (reference sequence). The CDR3 totals 13 residues. In nucleotides, the CDR3 is TGCAGTGCTCGAGCGGGACTCTTCTACGAGCAGTACTTC. It is translated as CSARAGLFYEQYF.